Following are 27 T cell receptor beta chains from one sample sequenced in a study of blood T cell repertoires in COVID-19. Using immunoSEQ multiplex PCR, the repertoire was profiled, and TCRdb retains in-frame clones only, with some absent. The sample includes approximately 100,000 clones, less than 80% of them seen just once. The sequenced material came from peripheral blood. These receptors came from a man older than 75 with COVID-19, enrolled during active disease.

The rearrangement joins TRBV18 to TRBJ2-7; D perhaps matches TRBD2 (5 bases). CDR1 and CDR2 (germline): KGHSH, LQKENI. The V end was cut by 8 bases, the J end by 3 bases, with 17 bases between. The CDR3 runs to 14 residues. The CDR3 DNA follows: TGTGCCAGCGCTTCCGGAGGACGGGACTACGAGCAGTACTTC. It encodes CASASGGRDYEQYF.

The rearrangement uses TRBV5-1 and TRBJ2-5; possible D gene TRBD2, 5 bases. The germline V gene has CDR1 SGHRS and CDR2 YFSETQ. Trimming shortened V by 4 bases and J by 5 bases, and 15 bases separated the two germline ends. The CDR3 is 14 residues long. CDR3 loop: CASSPTRGDETQYF. CDR3 sequence (DNA): TGCGCCAGCAGCCCAACCCGGGGAGATGAGACCCAGTACTTC.

V is TRBV2 and J is TRBJ1-1, with a possible D match to TRBD1 (5 bases). CDR1 and CDR2 from the germline V gene are SNHLY and FYNNEI. The ends were cut back, 10 bases at V and 1 base at J, with 19 bases in the middle. This CDR3 contains 15 residues. CDR3: CAIQGPQGRNTEAFF. The CDR3 DNA reads as TGTGCCATACAAGGACCGCAGGGAAGGAACACTGAAGCTTTCTTT.

This sequence joins TRBV11-1 and TRBJ2-2; D gene uncertain. Germline CDR1 reads SGHAT; CDR2 reads FQDESV (reference sequence). The V gene lost 4 bases and the J gene lost 2 bases, with 8 bases spanning the gap. The CDR3 totals 14 residues. CDR3 nucleotides: TGTGCCAGCAGCTCCCTTACTAACACCGGGGAGCTGTTTTTT. Residues: CASSSLTNTGELFF.

The rearrangement links TRBV29-1 to TRBJ2-5; TRBD2 agrees at 15 bases. Germline lookup yields CDR1 SQVTM and CDR2 ANQGSEA. CDR3 length: 14 residues. The V and J ends lost 6 bases and 5 bases, in that order; junction bases with no gene match: 4. This CDR3 is CSVAGLAGGETQYF. The CDR3 nucleotides read TGCAGCGTCGCCGGACTAGCGGGAGGGGAGACCCAGTACTTC. Looking up the rest from reference TRBV29-1 and TRBJ2-5 gives the full variable domain: SAVISQKPSRDICQRGTSLTIQCQVDSQVTMMFWYRQQPGQSLTLIATANQGSEATYESGFVIDKFPISRPNLTFSTLTVSNMSPEDSSIYLCSVAGLAGGETQYFGPGTRLLVL.

The CDR3 reads CASSQGQGWAEAFF. The CDR3 DNA reads as TGCGCCAGCAGCCAGGGACAGGGCTGGGCTGAAGCTTTCTTT. The V call is TRBV4-1, the J call TRBJ1-1; the match to TRBD1 covers 9 bases. Germline CDR1 MGHRA, CDR2 YSYEKL. J was trimmed by 6 bases and V by 3 bases; bases with no gene match: 5. The CDR3 runs 14 residues.

This chain links TRBV12-5 with TRBJ2-7; 9 nucleotides agree with TRBD2. CDR3 length equals 18 residues. Germline-derived CDR1 and CDR2 are LGHNT and FRNRAP. After removal of 9 bases from V and 6 bases from J, the junction contained 24 bases not matched to a gene. DNA for the CDR3: TGTGCTAGAACAGCGGGGGGCCGCCCAGGAGGCGAGTGTCCCGAGCAGTACTTC. As protein: CARTAGGRPGGECPEQYF. Full variable domain (outside the CDR3, taken from reference TRBV12-5 and TRBJ2-7): DARVTQTPRHKVTEMGQEVTMRCQPILGHNTVFWYRQTMMQGLELLAYFRNRAPLDDSGMPKDRFSAEMPDATLATLKIQPSEPRDSAVYFCARTAGGRPGGECPEQYFGPGTRLTVT.

The gene calls are TRBV3-1 (or the pseudogene TRBV3-2) and TRBJ2-7; no reliable D call. The germline V and J ends were trimmed by 5 bases and 4 bases, with 15 bases remaining between them. The CDR3 covers 14 residues. The V gene's germline CDR1 is LGHDT and CDR2 YNNKEL (reference sequence). Written as DNA, the CDR3 is TGTGCCAGCAGCTATGGAGTCGGTGCATACGAGCAGTACTTC. Its translation: CASSYGVGAYEQYF.

The chain uses TRBV28 and TRBJ1-6; TRBD1 matches 10 bases. After removal of 6 bases from V and 8 bases from J, the junction contained 4 bases not matched to a gene. Germline V lookup: CDR1 MDHEN, CDR2 SYDVKM. This CDR3 is built from 14 residues. The CDR3 sequence is CASSLGQGDSPLHF. The CDR3 bases are TGTGCCAGCAGCCTCGGACAGGGGGATTCACCCCTCCACTTT.

This chain connects TRBV9 to TRBJ2-3, with a tentative D call TRBD2 (7 bases). Trimming stripped 3 bases from V and 5 bases from J, with 13 bases between. Germline V gives CDR1 SGDLS, CDR2 YYNGEE. The CDR3 sequence is 14 residues long. DNA of the CDR3: TGTGCCAGCAGCGGCGGGGGACACATAGATACGCAGTATTTT. Its translation is CASSGGGHIDTQYF.

The chain joins TRBV24-1 to TRBJ2-3; possibly TRBD1 for D (5 bases). The CDR3 is made up of 15 amino acids. Germline lookup yields CDR1 KGHDR and CDR2 SFDVKD. The V end was cut by 3 bases, the J end by 3 bases, with 12 bases between. In nucleotides, the CDR3 is TGTGCCACCAGTGATCCAGGGCCTGGGACAGATACGCAGTATTTT. Protein product: CATSDPGPGTDTQYF.

This chain connects TRBV5-1 to TRBJ2-3; 10 nucleotides match TRBD2. Germline V lookup: CDR1 SGHRS, CDR2 YFSETQ. J lost 3 bases, V lost 2 bases, and 3 bases had no gene match. This CDR3 comprises 15 residues. In DNA form, the CDR3 reads TGCGCCAGCAGCTTAGCGGGAGGGCCAACAGATACGCAGTATTTT. This gives the protein CASSLAGGPTDTQYF. The entire variable domain, with the rest obtained from reference TRBV5-1 and TRBJ2-3, is as follows: KAGVTQTPRYLIKTRGQQVTLSCSPISGHRSVSWYQQTPGQGLQFLFEYFSETQRNKGNFPGRFSGRQFSNSRSEMNVSTLELGDSALYLCASSLAGGPTDTQYFGPGTRLTVL.

V and J are TRBV28 and TRBJ1-5; TRBD1 agrees at 10 bases. There are 15 residues in the CDR3. After removal of 2 bases from V and 6 bases from J, the junction contained 4 bases not matched to a gene. Germline values: CDR1 MDHEN, CDR2 SYDVKM. The CDR3 nucleotides are TGTGCCAGCAGTTTACGGACAGGGGGGGTTCAGCCCCAGCATTTT. Protein product: CASSLRTGGVQPQHF.

The J gene is TRBJ1-2, the V gene TRBV9; 8 bases match TRBD1. CDR3 length equals 15 residues. J lost 5 bases, V lost 4 bases, and 10 bases had no gene match. The germline gives CDR1 SGDLS, CDR2 YYNGEE. This chain's CDR3 is CASSPPAGTGYGYTF. The CDR3 nucleotides read TGTGCCAGCAGCCCTCCTGCGGGGACAGGTTATGGCTACACCTTC.

This clone has just one count. The chain links TRBV19 to TRBJ2-5; TRBD1 matches 8 bases. Trimming cost V 6 bases and J 5 bases; bases outside gene matches: 11. The CDR3 runs 15 residues. Per germline, CDR1 LNHDA and CDR2 SQIVND (reference sequence). Here the CDR3 DNA reads TGTGCCAGTAGGCAGACAGGGGTCTCCGTGGAGACCCAGTACTTC. Protein sequence: CASRQTGVSVETQYF.

This chain connects TRBV13 to TRBJ2-2, with 7 bases fitting TRBD2. V gave up 4 bases and J gave up 5 bases; unmatched junction bases: 10. Germline V lookup: CDR1 PRHDT, CDR2 FYEKMQ (reference sequence). This CDR3 has 16 residues. For the CDR3, the DNA is TGTGCCAGCAGCTACCCGGGACTAACGGCGACCGGGGAGCTGTTTTTT. It encodes CASSYPGLTATGELFF.

The V gene is TRBV11-2, the J gene TRBJ2-7; D is perhaps TRBD2 (5 bases). Trimming stripped 1 base from V and 0 bases from J, with 19 bases between. CDR3 length: 18 residues. CDR1 and CDR2 from the germline V gene are SGHAT and FQNNGV. The CDR3 loop is CASSLALEGSAYSYEQYF. CDR3 in DNA: TGTGCCAGCAGCTTAGCCCTTGAGGGTAGCGCATACTCCTACGAGCAGTACTTC.

This clone has a single count. V usage is TRBV23-1 and J usage is TRBJ2-1; D gene ambiguous. TRBV23-1 carries the ORF label, with uncertain function. V was shortened by 0 bases and J by 0 bases, with 12 bases between the two germline ends. This CDR3 region has 17 residues. CDR3 in amino acids: CASSQSGRFPSYNEQFF. CDR3 sequence (DNA): TGCGCCAGCAGTCAATCTGGTCGGTTCCCCTCCTACAATGAGCAGTTCTTC.

The rearrangement uses TRBV19 and TRBJ2-1; 10 nucleotides agree with TRBD2. The CDR3 is 12 amino acids. Germline assignment: CDR1 LNHDA and CDR2 SQIVND (reference sequence). The ends lost 6 bases at V and 9 bases at J; junction bases unmatched: 2. The CDR3, as DNA: TGTGCCAGTAGCCAGCGGGAGGGTGAGCAGTTCTTC. Protein sequence: CASSQREGEQFF.

This chain joins TRBV6-2 or TRBV6-3 and TRBJ1-5; 7 bases line up with TRBD1. The CDR3 is 14 amino acids. CDR1 MNHEY and CDR2 SVGEGT come from the germline V gene. The J segment lost 8 bases and the V segment lost 6 bases, leaving 10 bases of the junction unmatched. Here the CDR3 reads CASSRAGTEKPQHF. CDR3 bases: TGTGCCAGCAGCCGAGCCGGGACAGAAAAGCCCCAGCATTTT.

The V and J genes are TRBV13 and TRBJ1-4; 8 bases line up with TRBD1. Germline CDR1 PRHDT, CDR2 FYEKMQ (reference sequence). V trimming: 5 bases; J trimming: 8 bases; junction bases outside the gene matches: 10. The CDR3 is 15 residues long. The CDR3 bases are TGTGCCAGCAGCCTAAACCAGGGGGCAGGGGAAAAACTGTTTTTT. This translates into CASSLNQGAGEKLFF.

The chain couples TRBV10-2 to TRBJ2-1; TRBD2 might be the D (6 bases). Germline lookup yields CDR1 WSHSY and CDR2 SAAADI. The CDR3 contains 15 residues. Trimming left V 2 bases short and J 0 bases short, with 8 bases between. CDR3: CASSERGSSYNEQFF. As DNA, the CDR3 is TGCGCCAGCAGTGAGCGGGGGAGCTCCTACAATGAGCAGTTCTTC.

This clone was seen a handful of times. V is TRBV6-1 and J is TRBJ2-3; 7 bases align to TRBD1. J gave up 3 bases and V 1 base, and 4 bases lay outside the gene matches. Germline V gene data show CDR1 as MNHNS and CDR2 as SASEGT. The CDR3 has 15 residues. The CDR3 loop is CASSEVYRGTDTQYF. As DNA, the CDR3 is TGTGCCAGCAGTGAAGTTTACAGGGGTACAGATACGCAGTATTTT.

The chain is built from TRBV20-1 and TRBJ1-4, with no clear D. Germline V gene sequence: CDR1 DFQATT, CDR2 SNEGSKA (reference sequence). The CDR3 sequence is 11 residues long. The V gene lost 1 base and the J gene lost 12 bases, with 9 bases spanning the gap. CDR3 nucleotide sequence: TGCAGTGCTAGAGCTTATTCAGAACTGTTTTTT. It encodes CSARAYSELFF.

This clone has just one count. V usage is TRBV5-8 and J usage is TRBJ1-4; unclear D gene. This CDR3 has 15 amino acids. From germline, CDR1 is SGHTS and CDR2 YDEGEE. Trimming removed 4 bases from V and 4 bases from J, with 14 bases in between. CDR3 coding DNA: TGTGCCAGCAGCGGAGGACCCTTAAGTAATGAAAAACTGTTTTTT. This gives the protein CASSGGPLSNEKLFF.

The V gene is TRBV29-1, the J gene TRBJ2-1; weak D call: TRBD2 (6 bases). Between the trimmed V and J ends, which lost 6 bases and 2 bases, there was a span of 14 bases. Germline V lookup: CDR1 SQVTM, CDR2 ANQGSEA. This CDR3 contains 14 residues. Written as DNA, the CDR3 is TGCAGCGTGGAGGTGGAGGGCACCTACAATGAGCAGTTCTTC. Protein: CSVEVEGTYNEQFF.

This clone was seen only a few times. The rearrangement joins TRBV7-2 to TRBJ1-1, with D possibly matching TRBD1 (6 bases). CDR1 is SGHTA and CDR2 is FQGNSA in the germline V gene. The CDR3 is made up of 16 amino acids. The V end lost 3 bases, the J end lost 1 base, and 15 bases lay between the germline ends. The CDR3 DNA reads as TGTGCCAGCAGCTTTTATGGGGGCACGGGGAACACTGAAGCTTTCTTT. As protein: CASSFYGGTGNTEAFF. Supplemented by reference TRBV7-2 and TRBJ1-1, the full variable domain reads GAGVSQSPSNKVTEKGKDVELRCDPISGHTALYWYRQSLGQGLEFLIYFQGNSAPDKSGLPSDRFSAERTGGSVSTLTIQRTQQEDSAVYLCASSFYGGTGNTEAFFGQGTRLTVV.